The 20 T cell receptor beta chains reported below all come from one sample, sequenced in a study of cytomegalovirus exposure and HLA in healthy donors. PCR employed 60 Vbeta and 13 Jbeta primers. Here immunoSEQ multiplex PCR was the method, and the copy in TCRdb shows in-frame clones only, minus some. The sample contains about 120,000 clones, around 68% of which appear only once. The sequenced material came from PBMCs. The source is a woman in her thirties or forties in good health and CMV-seropositive.

The chain carries TRBV15 and TRBJ1-5; D uncertain. CDR1 and CDR2 from the germline V gene are LNHNV and YYDKDF (reference sequence). CDR3 length: 15 amino acids. The V end was cut by 0 bases, the J end by 0 bases, with 6 bases between. The CDR3: CATSRDRGSNQPQHF. CDR3 coding DNA: TGTGCCACCAGCAGAGATCGAGGTAGCAATCAGCCCCAGCATTTT.

Here the CDR3 reads CASSSGGGFGYEQYF. Written as DNA, the CDR3 is TGTGCCAGCAGCTCCGGCGGAGGGTTCGGCTACGAGCAGTACTTC. This chain links TRBV7-6 with TRBJ2-7; D is possibly TRBD2 (6 bases). Trimming removed 4 bases from V and 3 bases from J, with 16 bases in between. Germline V gives CDR1 SGHVS, CDR2 FNYEAQ. The CDR3 is made up of 15 amino acids. The full variable domain, its missing parts supplied by reference TRBV7-6 and TRBJ2-7, is GAGVSQSPRYKVTKRGQDVALRCDPISGHVSLYWYRQALGQGPEFLTYFNYEAQQDKSGLPNDRFSAERPEGSISTLTIQRTEQRDSAMYRCASSSGGGFGYEQYFGPGTRLTVT.

The V and J genes are TRBV30 and TRBJ2-7, with D possibly matching TRBD2 (6 bases). V lost 1 base and J lost 6, with 13 bases in between. Germline lookup yields CDR1 GTSNPN and CDR2 SVGIG (reference sequence). The CDR3 consists of 13 residues. The CDR3 protein is CAWSGAGGFEQYF. CDR3 DNA: TGTGCCTGGAGTGGAGCAGGAGGGTTCGAGCAGTACTTC.

V and J are TRBV19 and TRBJ2-1, with 7 bases identical to TRBD1. Germline loops: CDR1 LNHDA, CDR2 SQIVND (reference sequence). The junction had 5 bases not matched to a gene; V was cut back by 6 bases and J by 0 bases. This CDR3 spans 15 amino acids. The CDR3: CASSTDRASYNEQFF. CDR3 DNA sequence: TGTGCCAGTAGCACTGACAGGGCCTCCTACAATGAGCAGTTCTTC.

V gene TRBV6-5 combines with J gene TRBJ1-1; 9 bases are shared with TRBD1. Germline V gene sequence: CDR1 MNHEY, CDR2 SVGAGI. The CDR3 length is 15 residues. V lost 5 bases, J lost 2 bases, and 6 bases stayed unmatched. The CDR3 here is CASSRPQGANTEAFF. The DNA of the CDR3 is TGTGCCAGCAGTCGACCACAGGGGGCCAACACTGAAGCTTTCTTT.

The V gene is TRBV18, the J gene TRBJ1-5; TRBD1 agrees at 7 bases. Trimming at V came to 3 bases and at J to 5 bases, leaving 4 bases not matched to a gene. This CDR3 is built from 14 residues. Germline-derived CDR1 and CDR2 are KGHSH and LQKENI. CDR3 sequence (DNA): TGTGCCAGCTCACCGACAGGGAATGATCAGCCCCAGCATTTT. This encodes CASSPTGNDQPQHF.

J is TRBJ1-3 and V is TRBV19; D unresolved. The CDR3 length is 15 residues. Trimming took off 5 bases at V and 0 bases at J, with 11 bases between the two ends. Looked up from germline, CDR1 is LNHDA and CDR2 is SQIVND (reference sequence). The CDR3 DNA is TGTGCCAGTAGTGGCTTCCACAGCTCTGGAAACACCATATATTTT. Its protein product is CASSGFHSSGNTIYF.

This clone showed up just once. This chain joins TRBV13 and TRBJ2-1, with TRBD1 matching 9 bases. The V segment lost 0 bases and the J segment 6 bases; nucleotides outside the gene matches: 9. Germline CDR1 reads PRHDT; CDR2 reads FYEKMQ (reference sequence). This CDR3 spans 17 amino acids. The CDR3 spells CASSLGRRGQGRNEQFF. The CDR3 coding sequence is TGTGCCAGCAGCTTAGGCCGGAGGGGACAGGGTCGCAATGAGCAGTTCTTC.

The chain recombines TRBV19 with TRBJ2-3, with TRBD2 matching 14 bases. Losses at the gene ends were 5 bases for V and 5 bases for J; bases not matched to a gene: 9. This CDR3 contains 17 residues. Germline CDR1 LNHDA, CDR2 SQIVND (reference sequence). CDR3 DNA sequence: TGTGCCAGTAGTCTGCCGGGACTAGCGGGAGCGAGAGATACGCAGTATTTT. Protein sequence: CASSLPGLAGARDTQYF. Full variable domain (rest looked up from reference TRBV19 and TRBJ2-3): DGGITQSPKYLFRKEGQNVTLSCEQNLNHDAMYWYRQDPGQGLRLIYYSQIVNDFQKGDIAEGYSVSREKKESFPLTVTSAQKNPTAFYLCASSLPGLAGARDTQYFGPGTRLTVL.

J is TRBJ2-7 and V is TRBV5-6; 9 bases map to TRBD2. The germline gives CDR1 SGHDT, CDR2 YYEEEE. This CDR3 contains 14 residues. CDR3 coding DNA: TGTGCTAGTCAAGAGCGGGGGGCTTTCTACGAGCAGTACTTC. Its translation: CASQERGAFYEQYF.

V usage is TRBV9 and J usage is TRBJ1-6; 7 bases align to TRBD1. Trimming at V came to 3 bases and at J to 5 bases, leaving 8 bases not matched to a gene. CDR1 SGDLS and CDR2 YYNGEE come from the germline V gene. The CDR3 has 16 residues. CDR3 sequence: CASSDPFGTDNSPLHF. The CDR3 DNA is TGTGCCAGCAGCGACCCTTTTGGGACAGATAATTCACCCCTCCACTTT.

The V and J genes are TRBV10-3 and TRBJ2-3; D might be TRBD1 (6 bases). The CDR3 sequence is 16 residues long. Germline V gives CDR1 ENHRY, CDR2 SYGVKD. Trimming removed 0 bases at V and 2 bases at J, with 12 bases between. CDR3 nucleotides: TGTGCCATCAGTGAGTCTCCAGGGGCCCTCACAGATACGCAGTATTTT. Translating it yields CAISESPGALTDTQYF.

As concerns this clone: The junction differs from germline at one of its ends, possibly a read error. The gene calls are TRBV7-9 and TRBJ1-2; 9 bases match TRBD1. CDR3 length: 16 residues. Germline CDR1 reads SEHNR; CDR2 reads FQNEAQ (reference sequence). The CDR3 sequence: CSSSLWPGQGSYGYTF. Written as DNA, the CDR3 is TGTTCCAGCAGCTTATGGCCGGGACAGGGTAGTTATGGCTACACCTTC. Using reference TRBV7-9 and TRBJ1-2 for the parts outside the CDR3, the full variable domain is DTGVSQNPRHKITKRGQNVTFRCDPISEHNRLYWYRQTLGQGPEFLTYFQNEAQLEKSRLLSDRFSAERPKGSFSTLEIQRTEQGDSAMYLCSSSLWPGQGSYGYTFGSGTRLTVV.

V usage is TRBV4-2 and J usage is TRBJ2-7, with 9 bases lining up with TRBD2. The ends lost 3 bases at V and 6 bases at J; junction bases unmatched: 6. The CDR3 totals 14 residues. Per germline, CDR1 LGHNA and CDR2 YNFKEQ. DNA of the CDR3: TGTGCCAGCAGCCACAGCGGGGGGAAGAGCGAGCAGTACTTC. This codes for CASSHSGGKSEQYF.

This rearrangement joins TRBV4-3 to TRBJ2-3; the D is unclear. V was trimmed by 0 bases and J by 0 bases, leaving 7 bases between them. This CDR3 spans 15 amino acids. Germline-derived CDR1 and CDR2 are LGHNA and YSLEER. This chain's CDR3 is CASSQDRLSTDTQYF. In DNA form, the CDR3 reads TGCGCCAGCAGCCAAGACAGACTTAGCACAGATACGCAGTATTTT.

This chain connects TRBV11-3 to TRBJ2-3; 7 bases agree with TRBD2. Germline V lookup: CDR1 SGHNT, CDR2 YENEEA. With V trimmed by 3 bases and J by 2 bases, 5 bases remained unmatched. The CDR3 covers 15 residues. The CDR3 bases are TGTGCCAGCAGCTTGAGTCTAGCGGACACAGATACGCAGTATTTT. This sequence encodes CASSLSLADTDTQYF.

The table lists this clone with a few counts. The V and J genes are TRBV11-3 and TRBJ1-4; 7 positions match TRBD1. This CDR3 spans 15 amino acids. From germline, CDR1 is SGHNT and CDR2 YENEEA. Losses at the gene ends were 4 bases for V and 7 bases for J; bases not matched to a gene: 9. The CDR3 region is CASSSPTDRAEKLFF. CDR3 sequence (DNA): TGTGCCAGCAGCTCCCCTACTGACAGGGCTGAAAAACTGTTTTTT. The whole variable domain, remainder taken from reference TRBV11-3 and TRBJ1-4, is EAGVVQSPRYKIIEKKQPVAFWCNPISGHNTLYWYLQNLGQGPELLIRYENEEAVDDSQLPKDRFSAERLKGVDSTLKIQPAELGDSAVYLCASSSPTDRAEKLFFGSGTQLSVL.

The V call is TRBV29-1, the J call TRBJ1-4; no firm D call. The ends were cut back, 4 bases at V and 2 bases at J, with 17 bases in the middle. The CDR3 consists of 16 residues. Germline V gene lookup returns CDR1 SQVTM and CDR2 ANQGSEA. Written as DNA, the CDR3 is TGCAGCGTTGCGGGGTATTCGGGGATGACTAATGAAAAACTGTTTTTT. Its protein is CSVAGYSGMTNEKLFF.

This rearrangement joins TRBV7-2 to TRBJ1-4, with D possibly being TRBD1 (5 bases). The CDR3 sequence is 14 residues long. The germline V gene encodes CDR1 SGHTA and CDR2 FQGNSA. V was clipped by 5 bases and J by 4 bases, with 11 bases between them. CDR3 region: CASSLGGHNEKLFF. CDR3 nucleotide sequence: TGTGCCAGCAGCCTAGGTGGACATAATGAAAAACTGTTTTTT.

This chain links TRBV25-1 with TRBJ1-2; 8 bases match TRBD1. J was trimmed by 11 bases and V by 0 bases; bases with no gene match: 8. The CDR3 loop spans 14 amino acids. CDR1 is MGHDK and CDR2 is SYGVNS in the germline V gene. The CDR3 coding sequence is TGTGCCAGCAGTGAATATATGGGGACAGGCCGGTACACCTTC. Translation: CASSEYMGTGRYTF.